The 8 T cell receptor beta chains presented below share a single source sample, sequenced in a study of shared clonotypes between healthy human individuals. Using immunoSEQ multiplex PCR, the repertoire was profiled, and TCRdb retains in-frame clones only, with some absent. The top ten clones hold roughly 0.36% of a sample with more than 2,000,000 clones, 90% to 95% of them seen once. The sample comprised naive CD4+ T cells from PBMCs. Subset: CD45RA+ positively selected. The source of these receptors is a man aged 18-30 years in good health. Some clones in this sample may be carry-over from other donors' samples.

This clone was detected a few times. The chain combines TRBV10-3 with TRBJ1-2; no firm D call. V was cut by 3 bases and J by 11 bases, with 16 bases left in between. Germline V gene sequence: CDR1 ENHRY, CDR2 SYGVKD. The CDR3 loop spans 13 amino acids. CDR3 DNA sequence: TGTGCCATCAGTGAACCTCCGGGAACAGATTACACCTTC. This gives the protein CAISEPPGTDYTF.

This clone was seen only once. The rearrangement uses TRBV15 and TRBJ1-1; 7 bases are shared with TRBD1. The germline gives CDR1 LNHNV, CDR2 YYDKDF (reference sequence). This CDR3 spans 14 amino acids. With 5 bases clipped from V and 4 bases from J, the junction kept 7 bases outside the gene matches. The CDR3 sequence: CATSLTGEGTEAFF. The CDR3 DNA follows: TGTGCCACCAGCCTTACAGGGGAGGGCACTGAAGCTTTCTTT.

This clone was recorded only once. This rearrangement joins TRBV5-4 to TRBJ2-3, with D possibly TRBD2 on 5 matching bases. From germline, CDR1 is SGHNT and CDR2 YYREEE (reference sequence). This CDR3 has 14 amino acids. V was clipped by 0 bases and J by 5 bases, with 10 bases between them. CDR3 loop: CASSLGTAGDTQYF. For the CDR3, the DNA is TGTGCCAGCAGCTTGGGAACGGCGGGAGATACGCAGTATTTT.

The chain couples TRBV11-3 to TRBJ2-3; weak D call: TRBD2 (6 bases). The V gene's germline CDR1 is SGHNT and CDR2 YENEEA. The ends were cut back, 1 base at V and 2 bases at J, with 10 bases in the middle. The CDR3 length is 15 residues. CDR3 DNA: TGTGCCAGCAGCTTAGGGGAGGTACTCACAGATACGCAGTATTTT. This translates into CASSLGEVLTDTQYF. The complete variable domain, with remaining parts taken from reference TRBV11-3 and TRBJ2-3, reads EAGVVQSPRYKIIEKKQPVAFWCNPISGHNTLYWYLQNLGQGPELLIRYENEEAVDDSQLPKDRFSAERLKGVDSTLKIQPAELGDSAVYLCASSLGEVLTDTQYFGPGTRLTVL.

The gene calls are TRBV5-1 and TRBJ1-2; the match to TRBD1 covers 9 bases. CDR3 length: 14 residues. Per the germline V gene, CDR1 is SGHRS and CDR2 is YFSETQ. The V gene end was trimmed by 3 bases and the J gene end by 10 bases; junction bases not matched to a gene: 10. The CDR3: CASSSTGGNSVYTF. DNA of the CDR3: TGCGCCAGCAGCTCAACAGGGGGCAACTCAGTCTACACCTTC.

CDR3 sequence (DNA): TGTGCCAGCAGCCAATTTAATAGCGGGAATGAGCAGTTCTTC. It yields the protein CASSQFNSGNEQFF. This chain joins TRBV4-2 and TRBJ2-1, with TRBD2 matching 7 bases. Looked up from germline, CDR1 is LGHNA and CDR2 is YNFKEQ. This CDR3 has 14 amino acids. Germline trimming cut 2 bases from V and 7 bases from J; bases unmatched to any gene: 5.

The chain carries TRBV5-1 and TRBJ2-6, with a tentative D call TRBD2 (6 bases). This CDR3 region has 19 residues. Germline CDR1 and CDR2: SGHRS and YFSETQ. The ends were cut back, 2 bases at V and 0 bases at J, with 18 bases in the middle. This CDR3 is CASSLRGSAPSSGANVLTF. For the CDR3, the DNA is TGCGCCAGCAGCTTACGGGGGTCTGCTCCTAGCTCTGGGGCCAACGTCCTGACTTTC.

The chain couples TRBV28 to TRBJ1-1, with D perhaps matching TRBD1 (5 bases). The CDR3 contains 14 residues. Trimming removed 3 bases from V and 10 bases from J, with 18 bases in between. Germline V gene sequence: CDR1 MDHEN, CDR2 SYDVKM. The CDR3 is CASSLRDPPRGAFF. In DNA, the CDR3 is TGTGCCAGCAGTTTGAGAGACCCTCCAAGGGGAGCTTTCTTT.